Below, 6 T cell receptor beta chains from the same sample are listed, as sequenced in a study of cytotoxic CD8 clonotypes in ibrutinib-treated CLL. The table came from immunoSEQ multiplex PCR; TCRdb's copy has only in-frame clones and leaves some out. The sample lists 300,000 to 400,000 clones; 67% were seen once. The sequencing here drew on PBMCs, taken after 36 months of ibrutinib treatment. The receptors here all came from a human donor with chronic lymphocytic leukemia.

This clone was observed a single time. The chain couples TRBV4-2 to TRBJ2-3, with D possibly matching TRBD2 (5 bases). CDR3 length: 16 residues. Germline V CDR1 and CDR2: LGHNA, YNFKEQ. V shed 4 bases and J shed 3 bases, with 17 bases lying between them. The CDR3 region is CASSLPLVRDTDTQYF. As DNA, the CDR3 is TGTGCCAGCAGCCTCCCTTTGGTGAGGGATACAGATACGCAGTATTTT.

V is TRBV15 and J is TRBJ1-2; D not certain. Germline-derived CDR1 and CDR2 are LNHNV and YYDKDF (reference sequence). This CDR3 has 14 amino acids. The V end lost 5 bases, the J end lost 4 bases, and 14 bases lay between the germline ends. As DNA, the CDR3 is TGTGCCACCAGCGAAGTCTTTCGGTCCTATGGCTACACCTTC. Its translation is CATSEVFRSYGYTF.

The V gene is TRBV6-1, the J gene TRBJ1-2; D is unresolved. Per germline, CDR1 MNHNS and CDR2 SASEGT. The CDR3 has 14 amino acids. Trimming left V 3 bases short and J 7 bases short, with 15 bases between. CDR3 protein: CASSEVDRVSGYTF. In DNA, the CDR3 is TGTGCCAGCAGTGAGGTGGACCGGGTGAGTGGCTACACCTTC.

Written as DNA, the CDR3 is TGTGCCAGCAGCACCCGGGACTACTACGAGCAGTACTTC. Its translation: CASSTRDYYEQYF. The chain recombines TRBV7-8 with TRBJ2-7; 7 bases agree with TRBD2. Germline-derived CDR1 and CDR2 are SGHVS and FQNEAQ. J gave up 3 bases and V 5 bases, and 4 bases lay outside the gene matches. The CDR3 totals 13 residues. Drawing the rest from reference TRBV7-8 and TRBJ2-7, the complete variable domain is GAGVSQSPRYKVAKRGQDVALRCDPISGHVSLFWYQQALGQGPEFLTYFQNEAQLDKSGLPSDRFFAERPEGSVSTLKIQRTQQEDSAVYLCASSTRDYYEQYFGPGTRLTVT.

The genes are TRBV29-1 and TRBJ2-1; D uncertain. The CDR3 length is 15 residues. Trimming pared 4 bases from V and 4 bases from J, leaving 17 bases between. The germline V gene encodes CDR1 SQVTM and CDR2 ANQGSEA. In DNA, the CDR3 is TGCAGCGTTGGTTCGGCGGCAGCTCGGTACAATGAGCAGTTCTTC. As protein: CSVGSAAARYNEQFF.

This chain joins TRBV5-1 and TRBJ2-3, with 9 bases lining up with TRBD2. Per the germline V gene, CDR1 is SGHRS and CDR2 is YFSETQ. This CDR3 contains 16 residues. Unmatched junction bases numbered 5, after V lost 0 bases and J lost 3 bases. The CDR3 spells CASSLVGAGGTDTQYF. CDR3 sequence (DNA): TGCGCCAGCAGCTTGGTCGGAGCGGGGGGAACAGATACGCAGTATTTT.